The sequence of this T cell receptor beta chain was determined in a study of Graves' ophthalmopathy and Graves' hyperthyroidism. Overall study: Peripheral blood was obtained at first diagnosis, ahead of any treatment. Study conclusions and caveats: Most expanded clonotypes from thyroid (those above 0.001 frequency) were also found in blood.

The authors amplified TCR beta CDR3 regions from RNA transcripts. Second-round multiplex PCR came after a first-round RT-PCR that employed HTBI primers. A single record per CDR3 protein comes from TCRdb applying MiXCR to the multiplex PCR reads. The sample lists about 210,000 distinct CDR3 sequences; around 30% were seen once. Ophthalmopathy-affected donors exhibited moderate-to-severe activity, CAS ≥3, NOSPECS ≥4, and duration under 3 months. Certain patients were not enrolled. These were patients with other autoimmune diseases, uncontrolled infections, pregnancy or lactation. In this sample, this clonotype turned up many times. No antigen is known for it. This clonotype was obtained from a middle-aged man with Graves' ophthalmopathy. Source material: peripheral blood.

DNA of the CDR3: TGTGCCAGCAGTTTTCCCCGGCGGAACACTGAAGCTTTCTTT. Translation gives CASSFPRRNTEAFF. J is TRBJ1-1 and V is TRBV28, with D unresolved. Per germline, CDR1 MDHEN and CDR2 SYDVKM. V was clipped by 3 bases and J by 1 base, with 9 bases between them. The CDR3 runs 14 residues.